The entry that follows covers one T cell receptor (beta chain) sequence. This clone was picked up one time. Its antigen specificity is not known. Base-call qualities are not available, and no considerably larger clone is one nucleotide away. This record belongs to a study of shared clonotypes between healthy human individuals (TCRdb year 2020). As for the study more broadly: Three men and two women, aged 18 to 49 years, made up the cohort. For each donor, CD4 naive and CD4 memory were each given three plates, CD8 naive was given two plates, and CD8 memory was given one plate. The study deeply sequenced blood TCR repertoires of five healthy adults to estimate repertoire size and the extent of clonotype sharing between individuals. To increase sequencing depth and limit assay-specific biases, TCR repertoire library preparation and sequencing were carried out by different laboratories using diverse techniques. Between about 0.85 and 9.5 billion PBMCs per donor were obtained by leukapheresis. What the work shows at the level of the full study, not this receptor alone: Because the study included only a small number of donors, the genetic and exposure-history diversity represented was limited. Pairwise subsampling led to the expectation that sequencing depth would affect the degree of clonotype sharing among donors. Naive subsets generally had larger estimated clonotype richness than memory subsets. Across a handful of donors, around 5.4% of naive CD4, over 3% of naive CD8, 2.3% of memory CD4, and over 0.35% of memory CD8 clonotypes were shared. Sampling was restricted to blood, and TCR repertoires in tissue are likely to differ from TCR repertoires in blood. Rarefaction of sorted-subset datasets indicated incomplete sequencing despite the large sequencing depth. Clonotypes shared by all four sorted-subset donors showed higher generation probabilities than non-shared clonotypes.

The donors were healthy, HIV-negative adults with no recently reported acute infections or vaccinations. All donors were Caucasian adults living in Nashville, Tennessee, USA. CD8 memory samples were composed of magnetically selected CD45RO+ cells combined with CCR7-negative CD45RA+ effector memory (TemRA) cells. Blood was collected by leukapheresis, and PBMCs were isolated by Ficoll-Histopaque density gradient centrifugation and then cryopreserved in liquid nitrogen vapor phase. Analytical flow cytometry was used to check the purity and quantity of every magnetically sorted T cell population. From each sorted fraction, genomic DNA was isolated and quantified by UV absorbance on a Nanodrop 2000c. Trimming removed 3 bases from V and 4 bases from J, leaving 12 bases between the germline ends. The CDR3 spans 14 residues, from the cysteine through the phenylalanine. Just the 42-base CDR3 DNA is kept, in frame starting at base 1. CDR1 and CDR2, per the germline V gene, are KGHSH and LQKENI.

TCR CDR3 regions were amplified from genomic DNA by multiplex PCR using the deep immunoSEQ assay. For each cell subset, the extracted genomic DNA was distributed evenly across all wells of several immunoSEQ 96-well plates, and each plate served as one replicate. For sorted subsets, around 0.2 ug of genomic DNA, equivalent to 25,000 to 35,000 T cell genomes, went into each replicate PCR. The purified libraries were quantified using a Qubit 3.0 fluorometer, sized with a Bioanalyzer 2100, and then quantified again using the KAPA Library Quantification kit. A separate single-read 150-cycle Illumina NextSeq 550 flow cell was used to sequence each immunoSEQ 96-well plate. In the original analysis: Because only junctional sequences without quality scores were contained in the immunoSEQ output, filtering matching that applied to full-length reads could not be performed. To assign V/J genes and CDR3, sequences were annotated against IMGT germline references using PyIR, a Python wrapper for IgBLAST v1.9. Any read was removed if the V/J assignment was weak (E-value above 1e-6), the CDR3 was missing, or the read contained stop codons, out-of-frame junctions, or ambiguous translated residues. A V3J clonotype was defined by an identical inferred V gene, J gene, and CDR3 amino acid sequence. To compute the percentage overlap between repertoires, the number of shared unique clonotypes was divided by the size of the smaller repertoire. Richness of each repertoire was evaluated using RTK rarefaction, the Chao1 estimator, and Recon v2.1 estimates of unobserved clonotypes. For all TCRbeta clonotypes obtained by the gDNA method from a handful of donors, generation probabilities were computed with OLGA. The source is immuneACCESS, and TCRdb retained only in-frame sequences with V and J called. Part of the clones is not carried over; for the studies checked, unresolved V genes explain less than half of this, and the remainder is unexplained. That table furnishes V, J and clone size, whereas the DNA furnished D and trimming. A total of some 690,000 clones appear in this sample, roughly 91% of them only once. About 33% of the sample is in the top ten clones.

The sequencing sample was made of memory CD8+ T cells from PBMCs. Explained via the paper, the cell subset or site label denotes: CD45RO+ cells pooled with CCR7-negative TemRA cells. The receptor was derived from a man between 18 and 29 years old in good health. Some clones in this sample may be carry-over from other donors' samples. This chain joins TRBV18 to TRBJ1-1, with no D gene named confidently. CDR3 protein: CASSPWGGGTEAFF. The base sequence is TGTGCCAGCTCACCCTGGGGAGGTGGCACTGAAGCTTTCTTT.